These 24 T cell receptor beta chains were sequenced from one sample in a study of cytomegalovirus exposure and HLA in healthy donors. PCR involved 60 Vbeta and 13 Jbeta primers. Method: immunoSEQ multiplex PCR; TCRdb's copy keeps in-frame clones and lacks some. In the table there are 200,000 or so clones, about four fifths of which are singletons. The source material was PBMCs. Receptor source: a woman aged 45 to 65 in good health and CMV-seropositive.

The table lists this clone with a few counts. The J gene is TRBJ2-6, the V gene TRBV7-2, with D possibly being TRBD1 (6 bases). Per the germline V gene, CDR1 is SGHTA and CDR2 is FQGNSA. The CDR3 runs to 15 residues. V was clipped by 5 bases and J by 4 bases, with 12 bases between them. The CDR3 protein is CASSLTGYGANVLTF. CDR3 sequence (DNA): TGTGCCAGCAGCCTCACAGGGTACGGGGCCAACGTCCTGACTTTC. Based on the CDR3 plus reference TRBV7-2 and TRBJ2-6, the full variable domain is GAGVSQSPSNKVTEKGKDVELRCDPISGHTALYWYRQSLGQGLEFLIYFQGNSAPDKSGLPSDRFSAERTGGSVSTLTIQRTQQEDSAVYLCASSLTGYGANVLTFGAGSRLTVL.

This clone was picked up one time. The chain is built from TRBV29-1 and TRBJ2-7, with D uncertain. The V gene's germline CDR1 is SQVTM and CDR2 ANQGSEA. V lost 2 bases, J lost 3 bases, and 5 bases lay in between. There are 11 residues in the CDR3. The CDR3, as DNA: TGCAGCGTTGAACTGAGCTACGAGCAGTACTTC. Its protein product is CSVELSYEQYF.

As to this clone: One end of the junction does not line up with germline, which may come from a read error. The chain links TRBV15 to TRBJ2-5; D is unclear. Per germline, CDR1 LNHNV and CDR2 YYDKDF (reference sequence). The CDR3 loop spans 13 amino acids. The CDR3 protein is CAASRDSRETQYF. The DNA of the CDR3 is TGTGCCGCCAGCAGAGATAGTCGAGAGACCCAGTACTTC.

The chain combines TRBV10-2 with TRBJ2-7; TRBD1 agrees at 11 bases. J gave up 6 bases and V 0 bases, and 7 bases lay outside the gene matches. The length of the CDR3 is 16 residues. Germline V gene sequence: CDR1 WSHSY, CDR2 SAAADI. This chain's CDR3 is CASSESPRTGGLEQYF. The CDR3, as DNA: TGCGCCAGCAGTGAGTCGCCCCGGACAGGGGGCCTCGAGCAGTACTTC.

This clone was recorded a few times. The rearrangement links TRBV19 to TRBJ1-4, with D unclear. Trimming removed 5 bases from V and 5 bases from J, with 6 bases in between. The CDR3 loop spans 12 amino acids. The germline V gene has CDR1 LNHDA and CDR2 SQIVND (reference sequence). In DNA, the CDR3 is TGTGCCAGTAGTCCCAGAAATGAAAAACTGTTTTTT. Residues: CASSPRNEKLFF. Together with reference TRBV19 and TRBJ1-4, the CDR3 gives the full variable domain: DGGITQSPKYLFRKEGQNVTLSCEQNLNHDAMYWYRQDPGQGLRLIYYSQIVNDFQKGDIAEGYSVSREKKESFPLTVTSAQKNPTAFYLCASSPRNEKLFFGSGTQLSVL.

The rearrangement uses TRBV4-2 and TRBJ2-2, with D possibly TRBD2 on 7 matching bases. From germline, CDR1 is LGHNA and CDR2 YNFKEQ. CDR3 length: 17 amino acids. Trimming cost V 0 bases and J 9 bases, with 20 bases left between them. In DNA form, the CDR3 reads TGTGCCAGCAGCCAAGATAGAGGGGGGGCCGCTATTAGGGAGCTGTTTTTT. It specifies CASSQDRGGAAIRELFF.

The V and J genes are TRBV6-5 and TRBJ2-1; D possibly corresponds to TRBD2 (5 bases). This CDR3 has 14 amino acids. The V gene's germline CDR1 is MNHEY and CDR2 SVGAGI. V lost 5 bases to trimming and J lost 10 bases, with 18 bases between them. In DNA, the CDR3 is TGTGCCAGCAGTCCTAAAGAAGCGGTGGGGGAGCAGTTCTTC. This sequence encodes CASSPKEAVGEQFF.

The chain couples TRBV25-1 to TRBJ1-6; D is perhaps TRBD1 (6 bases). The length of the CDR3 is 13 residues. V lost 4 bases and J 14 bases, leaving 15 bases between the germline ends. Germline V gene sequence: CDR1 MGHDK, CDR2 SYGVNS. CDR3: CASSATGTLSLHF. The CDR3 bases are TGTGCCAGCAGTGCGACAGGTACCTTATCCCTCCACTTT. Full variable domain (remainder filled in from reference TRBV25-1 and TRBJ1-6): EADIYQTPRYLVIGTGKKITLECSQTMGHDKMYWYQQDPGMELHLIHYSYGVNSTEKGDLSSESTVSRIRTEHFPLTLESARPSHTSQYLCASSATGTLSLHFGNGTRLTVT.

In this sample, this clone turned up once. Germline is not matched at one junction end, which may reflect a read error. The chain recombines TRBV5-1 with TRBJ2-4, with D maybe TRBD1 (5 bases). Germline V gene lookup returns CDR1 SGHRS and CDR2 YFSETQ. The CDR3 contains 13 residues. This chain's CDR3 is CASSPGQINIQYF. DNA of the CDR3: TGTGCCAGCAGTCCTGGACAAATAAACATTCAGTACTTC.

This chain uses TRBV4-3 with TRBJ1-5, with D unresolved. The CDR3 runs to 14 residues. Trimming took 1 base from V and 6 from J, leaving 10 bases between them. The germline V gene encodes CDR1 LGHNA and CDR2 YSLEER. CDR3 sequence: CASSQAKGGQPQHF. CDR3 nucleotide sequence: TGCGCCAGCAGCCAAGCAAAAGGAGGTCAGCCCCAGCATTTT.

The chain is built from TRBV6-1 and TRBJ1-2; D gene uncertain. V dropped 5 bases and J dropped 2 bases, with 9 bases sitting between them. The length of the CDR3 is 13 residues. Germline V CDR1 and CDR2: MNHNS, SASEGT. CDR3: CASSLSLNYGYTF. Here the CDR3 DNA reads TGTGCCAGCAGTTTATCCTTGAACTATGGCTACACCTTC.

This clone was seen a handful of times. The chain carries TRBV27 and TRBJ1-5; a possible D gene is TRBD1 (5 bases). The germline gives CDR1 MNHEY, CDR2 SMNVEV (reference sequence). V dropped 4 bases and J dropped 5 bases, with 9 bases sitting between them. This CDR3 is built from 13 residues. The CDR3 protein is CASSSGSHQPQHF. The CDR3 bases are TGTGCCAGCAGTTCAGGGTCGCATCAGCCCCAGCATTTT.

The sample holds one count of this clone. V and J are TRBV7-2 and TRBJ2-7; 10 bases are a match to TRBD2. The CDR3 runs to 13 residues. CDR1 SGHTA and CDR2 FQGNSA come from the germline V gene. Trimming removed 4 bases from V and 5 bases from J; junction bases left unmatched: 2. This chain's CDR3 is CASSWTSGHEQYF. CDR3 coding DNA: TGTGCCAGCAGCTGGACTAGCGGCCACGAGCAGTACTTC.

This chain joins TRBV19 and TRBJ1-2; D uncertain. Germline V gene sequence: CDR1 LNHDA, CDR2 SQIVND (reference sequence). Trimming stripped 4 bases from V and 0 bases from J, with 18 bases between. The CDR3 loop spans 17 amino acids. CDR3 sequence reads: CASSTLDFYPANYGYTF. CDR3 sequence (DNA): TGTGCCAGTAGTACTCTGGACTTTTACCCGGCTAACTATGGCTACACCTTC.

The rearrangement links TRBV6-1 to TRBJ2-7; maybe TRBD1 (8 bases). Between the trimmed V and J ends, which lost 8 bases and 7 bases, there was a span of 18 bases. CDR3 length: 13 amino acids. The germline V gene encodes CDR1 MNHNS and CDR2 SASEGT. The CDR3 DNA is TGTGCCAGCGGGAGGGGACAGGTTGAGGAGCAGTACTTC. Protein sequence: CASGRGQVEEQYF.

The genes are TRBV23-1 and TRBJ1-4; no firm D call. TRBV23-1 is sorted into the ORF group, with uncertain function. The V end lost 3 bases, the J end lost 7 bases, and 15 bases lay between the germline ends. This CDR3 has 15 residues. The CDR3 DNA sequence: TGCGCCAGCAGTCAGGTCGAGGGAGGCGGTGAAAAACTGTTTTTT. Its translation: CASSQVEGGGEKLFF.

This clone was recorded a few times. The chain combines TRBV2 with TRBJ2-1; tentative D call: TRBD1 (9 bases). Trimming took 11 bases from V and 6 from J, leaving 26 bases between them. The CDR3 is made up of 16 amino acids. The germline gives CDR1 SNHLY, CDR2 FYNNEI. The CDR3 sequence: CAGGQGLAGGANEQFF. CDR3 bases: TGTGCCGGGGGACAGGGTCTTGCCGGGGGGGCCAATGAGCAGTTCTTC.

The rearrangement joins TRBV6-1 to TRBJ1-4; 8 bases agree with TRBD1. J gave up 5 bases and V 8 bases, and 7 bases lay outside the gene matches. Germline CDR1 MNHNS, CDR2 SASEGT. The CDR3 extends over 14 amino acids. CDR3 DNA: TGTGCCAGCGACAGGGGCTACGAGAATGAAAAACTGTTTTTT. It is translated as CASDRGYENEKLFF.

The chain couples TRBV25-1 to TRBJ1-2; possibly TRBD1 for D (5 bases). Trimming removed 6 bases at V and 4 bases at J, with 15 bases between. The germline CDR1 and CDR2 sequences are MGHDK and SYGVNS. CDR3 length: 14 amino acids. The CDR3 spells CASRGDGGTYGYTF. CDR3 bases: TGTGCCAGCAGGGGAGACGGGGGAACCTATGGCTACACCTTC.

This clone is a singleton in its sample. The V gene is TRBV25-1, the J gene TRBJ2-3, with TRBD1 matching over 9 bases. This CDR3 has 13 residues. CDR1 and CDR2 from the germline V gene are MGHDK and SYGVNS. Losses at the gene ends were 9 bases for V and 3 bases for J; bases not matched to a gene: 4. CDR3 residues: CASGTGRTDTQYF. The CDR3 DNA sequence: TGTGCCAGTGGGACAGGGAGGACAGATACGCAGTATTTT.

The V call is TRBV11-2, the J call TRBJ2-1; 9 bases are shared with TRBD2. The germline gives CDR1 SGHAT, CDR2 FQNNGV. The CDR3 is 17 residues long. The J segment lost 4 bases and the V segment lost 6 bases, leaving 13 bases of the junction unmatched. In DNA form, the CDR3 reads TGTGCCAGCAGGCACCTAGGAAGCGGGGGGTCTTACAATGAGCAGTTCTTC. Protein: CASRHLGSGGSYNEQFF.

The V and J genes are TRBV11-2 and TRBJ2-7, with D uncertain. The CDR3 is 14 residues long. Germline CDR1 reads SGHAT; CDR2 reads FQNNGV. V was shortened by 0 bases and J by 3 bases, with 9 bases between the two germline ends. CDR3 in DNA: TGTGCCAGCAGCTTAGATTCCCCTAACTACGAGCAGTACTTC. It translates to CASSLDSPNYEQYF.

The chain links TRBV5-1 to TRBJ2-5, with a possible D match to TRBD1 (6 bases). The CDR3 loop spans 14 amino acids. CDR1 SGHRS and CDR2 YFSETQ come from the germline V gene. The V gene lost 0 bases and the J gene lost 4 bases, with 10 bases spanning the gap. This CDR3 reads CASSLDTGRETQYF. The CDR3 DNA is TGCGCCAGCAGCTTGGATACAGGGCGAGAGACCCAGTACTTC. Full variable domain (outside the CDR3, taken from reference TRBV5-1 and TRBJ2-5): KAGVTQTPRYLIKTRGQQVTLSCSPISGHRSVSWYQQTPGQGLQFLFEYFSETQRNKGNFPGRFSGRQFSNSRSEMNVSTLELGDSALYLCASSLDTGRETQYFGPGTRLLVL.

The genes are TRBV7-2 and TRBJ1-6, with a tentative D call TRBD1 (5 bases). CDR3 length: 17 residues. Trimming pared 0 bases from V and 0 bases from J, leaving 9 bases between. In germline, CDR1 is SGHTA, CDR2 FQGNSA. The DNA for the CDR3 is TGTGCCAGCAGCTTAGCGCACAGGAGCTCCTATAATTCACCCCTCCACTTT. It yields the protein CASSLAHRSSYNSPLHF.